This passage covers 11 T cell receptor beta chains from one sample sequenced in a study of spatial heterogeneity in lung cancer. Study-level results: Tracking of tumor mutation counts was seen in expanded intratumoral alpha and beta TCR counts.

Regarding time point: sample taken at primary tumor resection. TCRdb used MiXCR to reprocess the 5' RACE reads, holding one entry per CDR3 protein. Among some 12,000 distinct CDR3 sequences, roughly 13% were seen once, and the ten largest hold about 40%. No antigen has been assigned to these receptors. Sequenced material: lung tumor tissue, taken at surgery. The receptors come from a male donor with early-stage non-small cell lung cancer.

This chain joins TRBV2 and TRBJ2-7, with 8 bases aligning to TRBD1. The CDR3 spans 16 residues. The germline V gene has CDR1 SNHLY and CDR2 FYNNEI. V lost 10 bases, J lost 3 bases, and 17 bases stayed unmatched. In DNA, the CDR3 is TGTGCCACCTCCGGCCACATAGGGACAGGAAGCTACGAGCAGTACTTC. It codes for CATSGHIGTGSYEQYF.

This clonotype is classed as medium-sized. The chain has TRBV20-1 and TRBJ2-3, with a possible D match to TRBD1 (5 bases). CDR1 and CDR2 from the germline V gene are DFQATT and SNEGSKA (reference sequence). The CDR3 contains 14 residues. V lost 0 bases, J lost 3 bases, and 10 bases lay in between. The CDR3 is CSARDQGMTDTQYF. CDR3 in DNA: TGCAGTGCTAGAGATCAGGGTATGACAGATACGCAGTATTTT.

In its sample, this clonotype was seen many times. The genes are TRBV7-2 and TRBJ2-7; perhaps TRBD2 as D (6 bases). V shed 5 bases and J shed 1 base, with 12 bases lying between them. Looked up from germline, CDR1 is SGHTA and CDR2 is FQGNSA. The CDR3 contains 14 residues. CDR3 residues: CASSPGGSSYEQYF. CDR3 in DNA: TGTGCCAGCAGCCCAGGAGGGTCTTCCTACGAGCAGTACTTC.

J is TRBJ2-6 and V is TRBV19; TRBD1 might be the D (6 bases). This CDR3 region has 15 residues. Trimming took off 1 base at V and 4 bases at J, with 8 bases between the two ends. Germline V CDR1 and CDR2: LNHDA, SQIVND (reference sequence). The CDR3 spells CASSIVGAGANVLTF. The DNA of the CDR3 is TGTGCCAGTAGTATAGTGGGGGCCGGGGCCAACGTCCTGACTTTC. The full variable domain, in which reference TRBV19 and TRBJ2-6 provide the parts outside the CDR3, is DGGITQSPKYLFRKEGQNVTLSCEQNLNHDAMYWYRQDPGQGLRLIYYSQIVNDFQKGDIAEGYSVSREKKESFPLTVTSAQKNPTAFYLCASSIVGAGANVLTFGAGSRLTVL.

V is TRBV25-1 and J is TRBJ2-7; 11 positions match TRBD1. CDR1 MGHDK and CDR2 SYGVNS come from the germline V gene. Trimming at V came to 4 bases and at J to 0 bases, leaving 2 bases not matched to a gene. The CDR3 extends over 15 amino acids. This CDR3 reads CASSGTGGASYEQYF. In DNA form, the CDR3 reads TGTGCCAGCAGTGGGACAGGGGGCGCCTCCTACGAGCAGTACTTC.

The chain combines TRBV28 with TRBJ1-1; the D is unclear. Germline-derived CDR1 and CDR2 are MDHEN and SYDVKM. The V gene lost 8 bases and the J gene lost 0 bases, with 4 bases spanning the gap. The CDR3 length is 11 residues. In DNA, the CDR3 is TGTGCCAGCCGTATGAACACTGAAGCTTTCTTT. Translating gives CASRMNTEAFF.

This clonotype was counted between two and nine times. The chain combines TRBV18 with TRBJ2-3; the match to TRBD2 covers 11 bases. V shed 4 bases and J 9 bases; nucleotides not matched to a gene: 9. Germline loops: CDR1 KGHSH, CDR2 LQKENI. The CDR3 has 15 residues. This CDR3 is CASSLPGLAVGTQYF. DNA of the CDR3: TGTGCCAGCTCACTCCCGGGACTAGCGGTGGGAACGCAGTATTTT.

This clonotype is termed medium-sized. The rearrangement links TRBV20-1 to TRBJ1-1; D remains ambiguous. Germline V gives CDR1 DFQATT, CDR2 SNEGSKA (reference sequence). CDR3 size: 14 residues. Trimming shortened V by 0 bases and J by 1 base, and 9 bases separated the two germline ends. In DNA form, the CDR3 reads TGCAGTGCTAGAGATCTGGGTAGGAACACTGAAGCTTTCTTT. Amino acids: CSARDLGRNTEAFF.

This clonotype has a count of ten or more. The genes are TRBV7-6 and TRBJ1-2; D not resolved. This CDR3 is 13 amino acids long. Germline V gene lookup returns CDR1 SGHVS and CDR2 FNYEAQ. V was pared by 5 bases and J by 3 bases, with 10 bases between. The CDR3 sequence is CASSPQLYYGYTF. The CDR3 DNA reads TGTGCCAGCAGCCCCCAGCTTTACTATGGCTACACCTTC.

This clonotype was picked up a small number of times. The chain is built from TRBV2 and TRBJ2-3; D gene unclear. CDR1 is SNHLY, CDR2 FYNNEI, per germline. The CDR3 runs to 12 residues. With 8 bases removed from V and 1 base from J, the gap between germline ends came to 7 bases. Here the CDR3 DNA reads TGTGCCAGCCGCCTAGGCACAGATACGCAGTATTTT. This encodes CASRLGTDTQYF. The full variable domain, in which reference TRBV2 and TRBJ2-3 provide the parts outside the CDR3, is EPEVTQTPSHQVTQMGQEVILRCVPISNHLYFYWYRQILGQKVEFLVSFYNNEISEKSEIFDDQFSVERPDGSNFTLKIRSTKLEDSAMYFCASRLGTDTQYFGPGTRLTVL.

In this sample, this clonotype turned up many times. The V gene is TRBV6-1, the J gene TRBJ1-5; D gene unclear. The CDR3 is 13 residues long. The V gene lost 2 bases and the J gene lost 7 bases, with 9 bases spanning the gap. Germline lookup yields CDR1 MNHNS and CDR2 SASEGT. The CDR3 nucleotides read TGTGCCAGCAGTGAAAAGGGTCGGCAGCCCCAGCATTTT. Its protein is CASSEKGRQPQHF.